Shown below are 17 T cell receptor beta chains from a single sample sequenced in a study of blood T cell repertoires in COVID-19 (dated by TCRdb to about 2020). Preparation of the library involved the immunoSEQ multiplex PCR assay. The table comes from immuneACCESS by way of TCRdb, which keeps in-frame sequences with V and J called. Part of the clones is missing from these tables; in studies checked, under half for an unresolved V gene and the rest for unknown reasons. The sample table contains tens of thousands of clones; only one count was recorded for about 70% of them. The biggest ten clones account for 35% to 45% of the sample. The sequenced sample consisted of peripheral blood. The receptors originated from a woman in her seventies with acute or convalescent COVID-19.

The chain recombines TRBV7-2 with TRBJ2-5; 9 bases are shared with TRBD2. V gave up 2 bases and J gave up 10 bases; unmatched junction bases: 17. Germline loops: CDR1 SGHTA, CDR2 FQGNSA. The CDR3 loop spans 17 amino acids. The CDR3 coding sequence is TGTGCCAGCAGCTTAATCTCTAGCGGGACCAGTCCGAGGGACCAGTACTTC. Its translation: CASSLISSGTSPRDQYF.

The chain carries TRBV11-3 and TRBJ2-5; 7 bases match TRBD1. Trimming cost V 6 bases and J 5 bases; bases outside gene matches: 12. Looked up from germline, CDR1 is SGHNT and CDR2 is YENEEA. There are 15 residues in the CDR3. In nucleotides, the CDR3 is TGTGCCAGCAGACAGAGACAGGGAGAGTCCGAGACCCAGTACTTC. Protein product: CASRQRQGESETQYF.

The chain combines TRBV5-1 with TRBJ2-7, with 9 nucleotides matching TRBD1. The ends lost 0 bases at V and 9 bases at J; junction bases unmatched: 19. The CDR3 runs 18 residues. In germline, CDR1 is SGHRS, CDR2 YFSETQ. The CDR3: CASSLETDGTGLFQSQYF. The CDR3 DNA is TGCGCCAGCAGCTTGGAGACAGACGGGACAGGGCTATTCCAGTCGCAGTACTTC.

As concerns this clone: The sample carries other DNA sequences with the same CDR3. The chain has TRBV5-6 and TRBJ2-7; D is undetermined. CDR1 and CDR2 (germline): SGHDT, YYEEEE. V lost 4 bases, J lost 3 bases, and 8 bases lay in between. The CDR3 consists of 12 residues. As DNA, the CDR3 is TGTGCCAGCAGCACGACGGGCTACGAGCAGTACTTC. Translated: CASSTTGYEQYF.

The chain combines TRBV5-1 with TRBJ2-2; possible D gene TRBD1, 5 bases. The CDR3 totals 14 residues. The V gene lost 3 bases and the J gene lost 3 bases, with 9 bases spanning the gap. The germline V gene has CDR1 SGHRS and CDR2 YFSETQ. CDR3: CASSSTDYTGELFF. In DNA, the CDR3 is TGCGCCAGCAGCTCGACAGATTACACCGGGGAGCTGTTTTTT.

The chain links TRBV18 to TRBJ1-4; D remains ambiguous. V shed 4 bases and J shed 6 bases, with 15 bases lying between them. Germline V CDR1 and CDR2: KGHSH, LQKENI. The CDR3 runs to 15 residues. The CDR3 sequence: CASSQKATFYEKLFF. The CDR3 nucleotides read TGTGCCAGCTCACAGAAGGCGACTTTTTATGAAAAACTGTTTTTT.

This rearrangement joins TRBV20-1 to TRBJ2-1; TRBD2 matches 9 bases. Germline V gene sequence: CDR1 DFQATT, CDR2 SNEGSKA (reference sequence). The CDR3 extends over 14 amino acids. Trimming at V came to 3 bases and at J to 7 bases, leaving 7 bases not matched to a gene. CDR3 amino acids: CSASDGSGRNEQFF. The CDR3 DNA reads as TGCAGTGCTAGTGATGGTAGCGGGAGAAATGAGCAGTTCTTC.

This clone was seen more than once but under ten times. The CDR3 sequence is CASSQVGSSYNSPLHF. The DNA of the CDR3 is TGTGCCAGCAGCCAAGTCGGTAGCTCCTATAATTCACCCCTCCACTTT. The chain joins TRBV3-1 (or the pseudogene TRBV3-2) to TRBJ1-6; D ambiguous. This CDR3 spans 16 amino acids. V gave up 1 base and J gave up 0 bases, with 7 bases separating them. Germline V CDR1 and CDR2: LGHDT, YNNKEL (reference sequence).

This chain joins TRBV5-1 and TRBJ2-1, with 9 bases identical to TRBD2. The V gene end was trimmed by 4 bases and the J gene end by 3 bases; junction bases not matched to a gene: 8. The CDR3 covers 16 residues. Germline assignment: CDR1 SGHRS and CDR2 YFSETQ. CDR3 loop: CASSPERGALYNEQFF. The CDR3 nucleotides are TGCGCCAGCAGCCCCGAGCGGGGGGCTCTCTACAATGAGCAGTTCTTC.

This chain connects TRBV5-1 to TRBJ2-3, with TRBD2 matching over 9 bases. Germline CDR1 SGHRS, CDR2 YFSETQ. Unmatched junction bases numbered 6, after V lost 1 base and J lost 0 bases. This CDR3 has 17 residues. CDR3 bases: TGCGCCAGCAGCTTGCGGCTAGCGGGATTGAGCACAGATACGCAGTATTTT. Translating it yields CASSLRLAGLSTDTQYF.

The gene calls are TRBV18 and TRBJ2-3; 8 nucleotides match TRBD1. Germline lookup yields CDR1 KGHSH and CDR2 LQKENI. V shed 1 base and J 2 bases; nucleotides not matched to a gene: 14. The CDR3 extends over 19 amino acids. In nucleotides, the CDR3 is TGTGCCAGCTCACCACGTGCCCCCGCCCGGGACAGGAACACAGATACGCAGTATTTT. Its translation: CASSPRAPARDRNTDTQYF.

The chain couples TRBV7-9 to TRBJ1-4, with 9 bases identical to TRBD1. The germline V gene encodes CDR1 SEHNR and CDR2 FQNEAQ (reference sequence). The CDR3 contains 16 residues. V shed 5 bases and J 8 bases; nucleotides not matched to a gene: 12. This CDR3 is CASSHDWTGAKEKLFF. In nucleotides, the CDR3 is TGTGCCAGCAGCCATGATTGGACAGGGGCGAAGGAAAAACTGTTTTTT.

The J gene is TRBJ2-5, the V gene TRBV9; TRBD2 is a possible D gene (5 bases). Germline V gene lookup returns CDR1 SGDLS and CDR2 YYNGEE. V dropped 6 bases and J dropped 4 bases, with 19 bases sitting between them. The CDR3 totals 15 residues. The CDR3 protein is CASTFGGRPSETQYF. CDR3 bases: TGTGCCAGCACTTTCGGAGGCAGACCTTCAGAGACCCAGTACTTC.

This clone was counted at least ten times. The chain has TRBV19 and TRBJ1-2, with no clear D. This CDR3 contains 12 residues. Deletions cut 7 bases from V and 3 bases from J, with 9 bases between. Germline values: CDR1 LNHDA, CDR2 SQIVND (reference sequence). The DNA for the CDR3 is TGTGCCAGTAAGGTCCGGGACTATGGCTACACCTTC. Its translation is CASKVRDYGYTF.

About this clone itself: The sample carries other DNA sequences with the same CDR3. The chain uses TRBV2 and TRBJ1-5; 10 bases are a match to TRBD1. Per germline, CDR1 SNHLY and CDR2 FYNNEI. V lost 6 bases, J lost 4 bases, and 6 bases stayed unmatched. The CDR3 runs to 15 residues. CDR3 sequence reads: CASRGDRGGNQPQHF. As DNA, the CDR3 is TGTGCCAGCAGGGGGGACAGGGGAGGGAATCAGCCCCAGCATTTT.

The chain recombines TRBV19 with TRBJ1-1; TRBD1 matches at 9 bases. The CDR3 runs 18 residues. J was trimmed by 1 base and V by 5 bases; bases with no gene match: 14. Looked up from germline, CDR1 is LNHDA and CDR2 is SQIVND (reference sequence). CDR3 region: CASSLYRGRGKGNTEAFF. The DNA of the CDR3 is TGTGCCAGTAGTCTCTACAGGGGGCGCGGAAAAGGGAACACTGAAGCTTTCTTT.

This rearrangement joins TRBV7-2 to TRBJ1-1; D possibly corresponds to TRBD1 (6 bases). Looked up from germline, CDR1 is SGHTA and CDR2 is FQGNSA. This CDR3 has 14 residues. V was trimmed by 4 bases and J by 5 bases, leaving 14 bases between them. The CDR3 here is CASSYGDIPTEAFF. CDR3 nucleotides: TGTGCCAGCAGCTATGGGGACATACCTACTGAAGCTTTCTTT.